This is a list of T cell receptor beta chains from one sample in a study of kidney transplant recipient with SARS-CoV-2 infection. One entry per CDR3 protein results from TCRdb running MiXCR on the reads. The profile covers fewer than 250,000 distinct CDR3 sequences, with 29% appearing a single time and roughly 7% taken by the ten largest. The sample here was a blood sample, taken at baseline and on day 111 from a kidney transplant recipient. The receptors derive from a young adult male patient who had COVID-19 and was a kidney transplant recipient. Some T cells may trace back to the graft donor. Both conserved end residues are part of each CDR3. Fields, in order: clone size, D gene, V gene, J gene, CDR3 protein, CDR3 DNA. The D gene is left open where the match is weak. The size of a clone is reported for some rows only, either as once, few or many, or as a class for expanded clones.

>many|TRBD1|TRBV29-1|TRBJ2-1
CSVEGTGAYNEQFF
TGCAGCGTTGAGGGGACAGGGGCATACAATGAGCAGTTCTTC
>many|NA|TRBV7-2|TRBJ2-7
CASSLVDTDSKQYF
TGTGCCAGCAGCTTAGTCGATACGGACTCGAAGCAGTACTTC
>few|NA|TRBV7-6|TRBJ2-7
CASSLVNTYEQYF
TGTGCCAGCAGCTTAGTCAATACCTACGAGCAGTACTTC
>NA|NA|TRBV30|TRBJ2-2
CAWNRVARTGELFF
TGTGCCTGGAACAGGGTCGCGAGAACCGGGGAGCTGTTTTTT
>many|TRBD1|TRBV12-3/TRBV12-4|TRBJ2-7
CASSLALAGGPYEQYF
TGTGCCAGCAGTTTAGCGCTGGCAGGGGGCCCCTACGAGCAGTACTTC
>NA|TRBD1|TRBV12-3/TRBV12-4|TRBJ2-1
CASRDRVFNEQLF
TGTGCCAGCAGAGACAGGGTTTTCAATGAGCAGCTCTTC
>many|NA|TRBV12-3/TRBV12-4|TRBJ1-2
CASSECSSFRKTYGYTF
TGTGCCAGCAGTGAGTGTAGCAGCTTCCGAAAGACCTATGGCTACACCTTC
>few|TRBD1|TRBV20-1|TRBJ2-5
CSARDNRDRGFETQYF
TGCAGTGCTAGGGATAACCGGGACAGGGGATTCGAGACCCAGTACTTC
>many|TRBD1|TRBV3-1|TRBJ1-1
CASTVQGANTEAFF
TGTGCCAGCACCGTACAGGGGGCGAATACTGAAGCTTTCTTT
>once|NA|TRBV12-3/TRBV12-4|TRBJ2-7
CASTEGYEQYF
TGTGCCAGCACCGAGGGTTACGAGCAGTACTTC
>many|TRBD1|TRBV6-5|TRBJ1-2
CASRKSQGTYGYTF
TGTGCCAGCAGGAAATCACAGGGGACCTATGGCTACACCTTC
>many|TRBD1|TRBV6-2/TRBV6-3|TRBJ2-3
CASSWDRATDTQYF
TGTGCCAGCAGTTGGGACAGAGCCACAGATACGCAGTATTTT
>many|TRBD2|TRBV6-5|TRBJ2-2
CASSESGLAGNTGELFF
TGTGCCAGCAGTGAAAGCGGACTAGCGGGGAACACCGGGGAGCTGTTTTTT
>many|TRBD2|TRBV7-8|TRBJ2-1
CASSLVSAGEGYNEQFF
TGTGCCAGCAGCTTAGTATCGGCGGGAGAGGGCTACAATGAGCAGTTCTTC
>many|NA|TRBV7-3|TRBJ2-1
CASSPMDSSIEQFF
TGTGCCAGCAGCCCTATGGACAGCTCAATAGAGCAGTTCTTC
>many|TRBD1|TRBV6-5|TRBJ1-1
CASSSTGGIEAFF
TGTGCCAGCAGCTCTACAGGGGGGATTGAAGCTTTCTTT
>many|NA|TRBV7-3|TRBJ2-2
CASSLSGLDNTGELFF
TGTGCCAGCAGCTTAAGCGGGCTGGATAACACCGGGGAGCTGTTTTTT
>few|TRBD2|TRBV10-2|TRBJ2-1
CASSIPTIAGGGRNEQFF
TGCGCCAGCTCTATTCCAACTATAGCGGGGGGCGGGAGGAATGAGCAGTTCTTC
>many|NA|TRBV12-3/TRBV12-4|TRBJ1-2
CASSPAISFRKTYGYTF
TGTGCCAGCAGTCCGGCAATCAGCTTCCGAAAGACCTATGGCTACACCTTC
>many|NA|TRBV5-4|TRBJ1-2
CASPLSVPGKTYGYTF
TGTGCCAGCCCTCTGAGCGTACCAGGAAAGACCTATGGCTACACCTTC
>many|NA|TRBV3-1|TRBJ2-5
CASSLKVPISFSETQYF
TGTGCCAGCAGCCTGAAAGTTCCCATTTCTTTCTCTGAGACCCAGTACTTC
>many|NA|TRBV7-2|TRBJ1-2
CASSCGFRDGKTYGYTF
TGTGCCAGCAGCTGTGGTTTCAGAGACGGAAAGACCTATGGCTACACCTTC
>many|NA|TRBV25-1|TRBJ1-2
CASSLHRELGKTYGYTF
TGTGCCAGCAGTCTGCACCGAGAACTGGGAAAGACCTATGGCTACACCTTC
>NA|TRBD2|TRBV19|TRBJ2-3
CASSRTSGGGSTDTQYF
TGTGCCAGTAGCCGGACTAGCGGGGGGGGGAGCACAGATACGCAGTATTTT
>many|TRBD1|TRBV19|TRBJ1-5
CASTIDRGNQPQHF
TGTGCCAGTACCATAGACAGGGGCAATCAGCCCCAGCATTTT
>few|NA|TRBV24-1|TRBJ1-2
CATSSLSSTRKTYGYTF
TGTGCCACCAGTAGTCTCAGTAGTACCAGAAAGACCTATGGCTACACCTTC
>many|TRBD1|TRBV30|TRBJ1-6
CAWSVDWWAGGGSSPLHF
TGTGCCTGGAGTGTAGACTGGTGGGCAGGGGGTGGCAGTTCACCCCTCCACTTT
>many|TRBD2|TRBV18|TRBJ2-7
CASSPTAPLAGGTHEQYF
TGTGCCAGCTCACCAACCGCCCCACTAGCGGGAGGGACTCACGAGCAGTACTTC